This entry lists 11 T cell receptor beta chains sequenced from one sample in a study of patients and donors after allogeneic stem cell transplantation. TCRdb re-called the RT-PCR reads through MiXCR, storing one row per CDR3 protein. The table records over 150,000 distinct CDR3 sequences, 35% to 50% of them present only once. The material sequenced was blood, either unsorted or a sorted T cell fraction (not recorded which). The source is a human donor who was either an allogeneic HSCT recipient or a stem cell or donor lymphocyte infusion donor (not recorded which). It is not recorded whose cells these are; they may come from a transplant donor.

Comments on this clonotype: The germline gene is not matched at one end of the junction; a read error may be the cause. Written as DNA, the CDR3 is TGTGCTAGCAGCTTAGCGAAGGAGAGGGAGACCCAGTACTTC. It is translated as CASSLAKERETQYF. The gene calls are TRBV7-7 and TRBJ2-5; tentative D call: TRBD2 (5 bases). The germline V gene has CDR1 SSHAT and CDR2 FNYEAQ (reference sequence). This CDR3 spans 14 amino acids.

The chain uses TRBV6-6 and TRBJ1-1, with 8 positions matching TRBD1. With V trimmed by 7 bases and J by 1 base, 8 bases remained unmatched. Germline CDR1 MNHNY, CDR2 SVGAGI (reference sequence). CDR3 length: 15 amino acids. CDR3: CASTLSGQGNTEAFF. The CDR3, as DNA: TGTGCCAGCACCCTTTCCGGACAGGGGAACACTGAAGCTTTCTTT.

This rearrangement joins TRBV10-3 to TRBJ2-7; D is ambiguous. V lost 0 bases and J 0 bases, leaving 6 bases between the germline ends. This CDR3 region has 14 residues. CDR1 is ENHRY and CDR2 is SYGVKD in the germline V gene. Written as DNA, the CDR3 is TGTGCCATCAGTGAGTCCGCCAGCTCCTACGAGCAGTACTTC. Protein sequence: CAISESASSYEQYF.

This chain links TRBV4-1 with TRBJ2-1; 8 bases agree with TRBD2. The V gene end was trimmed by 3 bases and the J gene end by 2 bases; junction bases not matched to a gene: 6. The CDR3 length is 16 residues. Germline V gene data show CDR1 as MGHRA and CDR2 as YSYEKL. CDR3 sequence reads: CASSHGPAGAYNEQFF. As DNA, the CDR3 is TGCGCCAGCAGCCACGGCCCAGCGGGAGCCTACAATGAGCAGTTCTTC.

V gene TRBV4-3 combines with J gene TRBJ1-2, with TRBD1 matching 8 bases. V lost 1 base, J lost 5 bases, and 6 bases stayed unmatched. This CDR3 contains 15 residues. The V gene's germline CDR1 is LGHNA and CDR2 YSLEER. As DNA, the CDR3 is TGCGCCAGCAGCCAAGCACAGGGGGAAGGGTATGGCTACACCTTC. Its translation: CASSQAQGEGYGYTF.

This clonotype was recorded a few times. The chain recombines TRBV7-6 with TRBJ1-2; D uncertain. The germline V gene has CDR1 SGHVS and CDR2 FNYEAQ. V lost 3 bases to trimming and J lost 3 bases, with 8 bases between them. CDR3 size: 13 residues. The CDR3 loop is CASSFSGDYGYTF. In DNA, the CDR3 is TGTGCCAGCAGCTTCTCAGGAGACTATGGCTACACCTTC.

This clonotype was detected only a few times. This chain links TRBV12-3 or TRBV12-4 with TRBJ2-1; 9 nucleotides match TRBD2. The CDR3 is made up of 15 amino acids. The junction had 7 bases not matched to a gene; V was cut back by 5 bases and J by 5 bases. The CDR3 here is CASSPHGGRDNEQFF. For the CDR3, the DNA is TGTGCCAGCAGTCCCCACGGCGGGAGGGACAATGAGCAGTTCTTC.

The V call is TRBV25-1, the J call TRBJ1-1, with D hard to call. There are 13 residues in the CDR3. The ends were cut back, 6 bases at V and 1 base at J, with 9 bases in the middle. Germline CDR1 MGHDK, CDR2 SYGVNS. Here the CDR3 DNA reads TGTGCCAGCAGGTTATACCCGAACACTGAAGCTTTCTTT. Translation gives CASRLYPNTEAFF.

J is TRBJ1-1 and V is TRBV12-3 or TRBV12-4; 7 bases are shared with TRBD1. CDR3 length equals 15 residues. Trimming took 2 bases from V and 5 from J; bases not matched to a gene: 8. For the CDR3, the DNA is TGTGCCAGCAGTTTAAGGAGGGGGCAGTGGACTGAAGCTTTCTTT. Protein sequence: CASSLRRGQWTEAFF.

J is TRBJ1-6 and V is TRBV5-6; maybe TRBD1 (5 bases). Germline values: CDR1 SGHDT, CDR2 YYEEEE. V shed 6 bases and J shed 5 bases, with 15 bases lying between them. CDR3 size: 15 residues. The DNA for the CDR3 is TGTGCCAGCACCACCCCGGGACCACATAATTCACCCCTCCACTTT. This sequence encodes CASTTPGPHNSPLHF.

This chain joins TRBV10-3 and TRBJ2-3, with 13 bases lining up with TRBD2. V shed 1 base, J shed 7 bases, and the junction held 8 bases outside the gene matches. Per the germline V gene, CDR1 is ENHRY and CDR2 is SYGVKD. The CDR3 consists of 17 residues. The CDR3 is CAISELLAGGPGNTQYF. In DNA, the CDR3 is TGTGCCATCAGTGAGTTACTAGCGGGAGGGCCTGGGAATACGCAGTATTTT.